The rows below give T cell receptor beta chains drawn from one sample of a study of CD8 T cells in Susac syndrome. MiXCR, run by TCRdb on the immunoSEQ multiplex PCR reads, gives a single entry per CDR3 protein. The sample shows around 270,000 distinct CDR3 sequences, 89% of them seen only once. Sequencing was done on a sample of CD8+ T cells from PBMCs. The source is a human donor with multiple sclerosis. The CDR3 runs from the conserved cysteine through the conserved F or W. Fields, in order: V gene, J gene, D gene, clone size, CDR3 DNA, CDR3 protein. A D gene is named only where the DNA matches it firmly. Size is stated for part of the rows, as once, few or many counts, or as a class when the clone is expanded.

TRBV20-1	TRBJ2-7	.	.	TGCAGTGCTAAAAACGGTGGGACGGTCGCTGGGGAGCAGTACTTC	CSAKNGGTVAGEQYF
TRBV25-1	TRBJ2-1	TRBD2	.	TGTGCCAGAGGCCCCTCTGCGGGGGGCCACAATGAGCAGTTCTTC	CARGPSAGGHNEQFF
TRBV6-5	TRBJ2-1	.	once	TGTGCCAGCAGTTACGGGGGAACCGCCTCCTACAATGAGCAGTTCTTC	CASSYGGTASYNEQFF
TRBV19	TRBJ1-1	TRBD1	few	TGTGCCAGTAGTACAGGGGGCGGCACTGAAGCTTTCTTT	CASSTGGGTEAFF
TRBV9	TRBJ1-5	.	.	TGTGCCAGCAGCGTAGGTGGAGGGTTTGATCAGCCCCAGCATTTT	CASSVGGGFDQPQHF
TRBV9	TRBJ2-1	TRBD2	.	TGTGCCAGCAGCGTCCGAGGGGGGCTAGCGGGCAATGAGCAGTTCTTC	CASSVRGGLAGNEQFF
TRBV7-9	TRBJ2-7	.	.	TGTGCCAGCAGGGAGGGAGGCCGCGAGCAGTACTTC	CASREGGREQYF
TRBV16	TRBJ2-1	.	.	TGTGCCAGCAGCCAATCGCACTCGAGCTCCTACAATGAGCAGTTCTTC	CASSQSHSSSYNEQFF
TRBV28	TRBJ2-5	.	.	TGTGCCAGCAGTTTTTACAGCCGACTCCAAGAGACCCAGTACTTC	CASSFYSRLQETQYF
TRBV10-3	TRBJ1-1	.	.	TGTGCCATCAGTGGGGGGACTCAACCGGGTGACCCTGAAGCTTTCTTT	CAISGGTQPGDPEAFF
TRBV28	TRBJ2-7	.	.	TGTGCCAGCAGTTTACAAACATTAGAAAGCTCCTACGAGCAGTACTTC	CASSLQTLESSYEQYF
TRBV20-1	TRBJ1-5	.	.	TGCAGTGCTAGAGGGTCAGGTCCGTGGTACAATCAGCCCCAGCATTTT	CSARGSGPWYNQPQHF
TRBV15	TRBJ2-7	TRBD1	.	TGTGCCACCAGCGCGGGGACAGGGGGCTACGAGCAGTACTTC	CATSAGTGGYEQYF
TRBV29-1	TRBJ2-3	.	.	TGCAGCGCCGAGGGCAATACAGATACGCAGTATTTT	CSAEGNTDTQYF
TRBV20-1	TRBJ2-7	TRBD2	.	TGCAGTGCCCCAGGGACTAGCGGGGGCCCAAACTTACTCTACGAGCAGTACTTC	CSAPGTSGGPNLLYEQYF
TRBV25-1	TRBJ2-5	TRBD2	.	TGTGCCAGCAGTGAAACAGGACTAGGGGTGGAGACCCAGTACTTC	CASSETGLGVETQYF
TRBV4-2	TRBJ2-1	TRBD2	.	TGTGCCAGCAGCCAAGCGGGACTAGCGTCGGGTAATGAGCAGTTCTTC	CASSQAGLASGNEQFF
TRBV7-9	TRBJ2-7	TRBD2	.	TGTGCCAGCAGCTCATATGGGACTAGCGGATACTACGAGCAGTACTTC	CASSSYGTSGYYEQYF
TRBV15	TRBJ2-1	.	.	TGTGCCACCAGCAGAGGGGCGGGCAGCTCCTACAATGAGCAGTTCTTC	CATSRGAGSSYNEQFF
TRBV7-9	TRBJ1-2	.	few	TGTGCCAGCAGCTTAGGCAGCTATGGCTACACCTTC	CASSLGSYGYTF
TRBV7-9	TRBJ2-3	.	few	TGTGCCAGCAGTTTAGTGGGCACAGATACGCAGTATTTT	CASSLVGTDTQYF
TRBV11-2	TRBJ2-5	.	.	TGTGCCAGCAGCTTAGTAACCGGACCACATTTGACCGAGACCCAGTACTTC	CASSLVTGPHLTETQYF
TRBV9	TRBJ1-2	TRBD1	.	TGTGCCAGCAGCCTGGACAGGGGGGACTATGGCTACACCTTC	CASSLDRGDYGYTF
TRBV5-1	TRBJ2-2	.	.	TGCGCCAGCAGCTTGCAGCCAGATTACACCGGGGAGCTGTTTTTT	CASSLQPDYTGELFF
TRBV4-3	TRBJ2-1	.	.	TGCGCCAGCAGCCAAGACGACCAGGGGGGCGCCTACAATGAGCAGTTCTTC	CASSQDDQGGAYNEQFF
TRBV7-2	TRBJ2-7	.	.	TGTGCCAGCAGCTTCTTCCAGGGATACGAGCAGTACTTC	CASSFFQGYEQYF
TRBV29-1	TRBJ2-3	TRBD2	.	TGCAACGCCGCCTCGACTAGCGGGCCTAGGGATACGCAGTATTTT	CNAASTSGPRDTQYF
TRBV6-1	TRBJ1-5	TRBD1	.	TGTGCCAGCAGTGATGTGGACAGGGGGACCCGACAGCCCCAGCATTTT	CASSDVDRGTRQPQHF
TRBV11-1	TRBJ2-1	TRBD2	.	TGTGCCAGCAGCGGTACTAGCGTTGAGCAGTTCTTC	CASSGTSVEQFF
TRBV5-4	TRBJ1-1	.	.	TGTGCCAGCAGCGCCGGGACACTCACTGAAGCTTTCTTT	CASSAGTLTEAFF
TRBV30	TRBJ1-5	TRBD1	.	TGTGCCTGGAGAAACGAACAGGGGGCAGGCCAGCCCCAGCATTTT	CAWRNEQGAGQPQHF
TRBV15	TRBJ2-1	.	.	TGTGCCACCAGCATCGGTAGACAGCAGTTCTTC	CATSIGRQQFF
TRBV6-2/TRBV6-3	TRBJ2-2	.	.	TGTGCCAGCATCCACCTACCCCCCGGGGAGCTGTTTTTT	CASIHLPPGELFF
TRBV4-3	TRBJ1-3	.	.	TGCGCCAGCAGCCAAGATGAAGGGAACACCATATATTTT	CASSQDEGNTIYF
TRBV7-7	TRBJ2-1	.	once	TGTGCTAGCAGCTTCGGATCCCTCAATGAGCAGTTCTTC	CASSFGSLNEQFF
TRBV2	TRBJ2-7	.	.	TGTGCCAGCAGTGAGGCGGTGATTCGAAACGAGCAGTACTTC	CASSEAVIRNEQYF
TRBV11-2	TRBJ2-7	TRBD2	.	TGTGCCAGCAGGACCGAGCGGGAGTGGGACGAGCAGTACTTC	CASRTEREWDEQYF
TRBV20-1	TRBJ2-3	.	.	TGCAGTGCCCGAGGGACAAGCCTCACAGATACGCAGTATTTT	CSARGTSLTDTQYF
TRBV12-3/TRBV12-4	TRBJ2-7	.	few	TGTGCCAGCAGTTTGGTCGCCTACGAGCAGTACTTC	CASSLVAYEQYF
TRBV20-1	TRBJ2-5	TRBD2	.	TGCAGTGCTAGGGGAGGACTAGCGCATCTGGAGACCCAGTACTTC	CSARGGLAHLETQYF
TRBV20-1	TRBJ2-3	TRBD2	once	TGCAGTGCTAGAGATCACCTAGCGGGGGGGCTGGCAGATACGCAGTATTTT	CSARDHLAGGLADTQYF
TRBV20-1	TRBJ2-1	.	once	TGCAGTGCTATCGGGGGAGACAATGAGCAGTTCTTC	CSAIGGDNEQFF
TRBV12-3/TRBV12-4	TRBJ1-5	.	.	TGTGCCAGCAGTTACCTATGGGGTAGCAATCAGCCCCAGCATTTT	CASSYLWGSNQPQHF
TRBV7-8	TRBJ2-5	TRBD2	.	TGTGCCAGCAGCTTAGCAGCGGGATGGCAAGAGACCCAGTACTTC	CASSLAAGWQETQYF
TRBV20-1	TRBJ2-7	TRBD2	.	TGCAGTGCTAGCGGGACTAGCGGGGGGGCTCTCTACGAGCAGTACTTC	CSASGTSGGALYEQYF
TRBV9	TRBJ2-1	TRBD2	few	TGTGCCAGCCGCGGGAGCTCCTACAATGAGCAGTTCTTC	CASRGSSYNEQFF
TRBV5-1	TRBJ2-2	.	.	TGCGCCAGCAGCTTGGAGGGACCATACACCGGGGAGCCGTTTTTT	CASSLEGPYTGEPFF
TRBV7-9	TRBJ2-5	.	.	TGTGCCAGCAGCTTCTTGGGGGGCCTAGAGGAGACCCAGTACTTC	CASSFLGGLEETQYF
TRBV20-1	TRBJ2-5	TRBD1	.	TGCAGTGCTAGATGGTGGGGACAGGCGGCGGAGACCCAGTACTTC	CSARWWGQAAETQYF
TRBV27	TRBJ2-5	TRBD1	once	TGTGCCAGCAGTTTGCAGGGGGAGACGGAGACCCAGTACTTC	CASSLQGETETQYF
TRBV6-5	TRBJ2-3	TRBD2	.	TGTGCCAGCTCCTTGGCGGGGGAGGCTACGCAGTATTTT	CASSLAGEATQYF
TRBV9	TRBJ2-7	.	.	TGTGCCAGCAGCGGATCAGGGACCTCCTACGAGCAGTACTTC	CASSGSGTSYEQYF
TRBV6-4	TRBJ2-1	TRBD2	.	TGTGCCAGCAGTGAATCTAGCGGGACATACAATGAGCAGTTCTTC	CASSESSGTYNEQFF
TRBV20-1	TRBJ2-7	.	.	TGCAGTGCTAACCGCAGTCCCGGGGCCTACGAGCAGTACTTC	CSANRSPGAYEQYF
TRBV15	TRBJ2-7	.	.	TGTGCCACCAGCAGACGGTACGCCGAGCAGTACTTC	CATSRRYAEQYF
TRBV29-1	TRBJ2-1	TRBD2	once	TGCAGCGTTGGGGGGACTAGCGGGATGGTTTGGGCGGGTGAGCAGTTCTTC	CSVGGTSGMVWAGEQFF
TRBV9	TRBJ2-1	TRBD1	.	TGTGCCAGCAGTGTTCAGAAAGGTGCGCGGGACAGGGGTAAGTGGAATGAGCAGTTCTTC	CASSVQKGARDRGKWNEQFF
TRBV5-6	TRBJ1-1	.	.	TGTGCCAGCAGCTTGCCGCTAGGGGACACTGAAGCTTTCTTT	CASSLPLGDTEAFF
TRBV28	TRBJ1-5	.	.	TGTGCCAGCAGTTTATCAGGGCGTCGGGTGCCCCAGCATTTT	CASSLSGRRVPQHF
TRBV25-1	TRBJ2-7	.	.	TGTGCCAGCAGACCGGGAGCGAACTACGAGCAGTACTTC	CASRPGANYEQYF